These 21 T cell receptor beta chains came from one sample sequenced in a study of blood T cell repertoires in COVID-19. TCRdb's copy holds only in-frame clones and misses some; the assay was immunoSEQ multiplex PCR. The table records about 170,000 clones, about 74% of them present only once. Specimen: peripheral blood. The source of these receptors is a woman of 80 years or more with acute or convalescent COVID-19.

This clone came up once. The chain combines TRBV5-1 with TRBJ2-2; TRBD2 aligns across 11 bases. Germline V lookup: CDR1 SGHRS, CDR2 YFSETQ. The CDR3 contains 16 residues. V dropped 4 bases and J dropped 2; count of bases not matched to a gene: 4. The CDR3 sequence is CASSVSGRVNTGELFF. Written as DNA, the CDR3 is TGCGCCAGCAGCGTTAGCGGGAGGGTTAACACCGGGGAGCTGTTTTTT.

This clone was observed once. The chain joins TRBV19 to TRBJ1-5, with 7 nucleotides matching TRBD1. Germline loops: CDR1 LNHDA, CDR2 SQIVND (reference sequence). The J segment lost 4 bases and the V segment lost 8 bases, leaving 8 bases of the junction unmatched. This CDR3 region has 14 residues. The CDR3 reads CASSIRDRNQPQHF. The DNA of the CDR3 is TGTGCCAGTTCGATCCGGGACAGAAATCAGCCCCAGCATTTT.

The J gene is TRBJ2-5, the V gene TRBV10-3; 7 positions match TRBD1. The CDR3 has 13 residues. Germline V gene sequence: CDR1 ENHRY, CDR2 SYGVKD. J gave up 4 bases and V 2 bases, and 1 base lay outside the gene matches. CDR3: CAISERQGETQYF. The DNA of the CDR3 is TGTGCCATCAGTGAGCGACAGGGAGAGACCCAGTACTTC.

V usage is TRBV28 and J usage is TRBJ1-3; 9 bases are shared with TRBD1. The ends lost 3 bases at V and 4 bases at J; junction bases unmatched: 1. The CDR3 is made up of 14 amino acids. Germline CDR1 reads MDHEN; CDR2 reads SYDVKM. The CDR3 region is CASSFTGGGNTIYF. CDR3 DNA: TGTGCCAGCAGTTTTACAGGGGGCGGAAACACCATATATTTT.

The CDR3 DNA follows: TGTGCCTGGAGGATTGGGGGGATTGGGGAGACCCAGTACTTC. It yields the protein CAWRIGGIGETQYF. The chain joins TRBV30 to TRBJ2-5; weak D call: TRBD2 (6 bases). V was shortened by 3 bases and J by 5 bases, with 16 bases between the two germline ends. The CDR3 covers 14 residues. Germline-derived CDR1 and CDR2 are GTSNPN and SVGIG (reference sequence).

The genes are TRBV6-1 and TRBJ1-1; D gene unclear. This CDR3 comprises 15 residues. Trimming cost V 1 base and J 1 base, with 10 bases left between them. Germline V gene lookup returns CDR1 MNHNS and CDR2 SASEGT. The DNA of the CDR3 is TGTGCCAGCAGTGAAGGAGAGGGCTGGAACACTGAAGCTTTCTTT. Translation: CASSEGEGWNTEAFF.

The CDR3 nucleotides read TGTGCCAGCAGCCAAGGAAGCGGGAATTCCTACAATGAGCAGTTCTTC. Its protein is CASSQGSGNSYNEQFF. The chain uses TRBV4-2 and TRBJ2-1; 7 bases map to TRBD2. The CDR3 extends over 16 amino acids. V lost 1 base to trimming and J lost 1 base; unmatched junction nucleotides: 4. Germline V gives CDR1 LGHNA, CDR2 YNFKEQ.

The genes are TRBV10-1 and TRBJ2-3; 8 bases agree with TRBD1. The CDR3 extends over 15 amino acids. Germline CDR1 is WNHNN and CDR2 is SYGVQD (reference sequence). V was clipped by 0 bases and J by 4 bases; unmatched bases: 3. In nucleotides, the CDR3 is TGCGCCAGCAGTGAGTCCGGGACAGGTCCAGATACGCAGTATTTT. Protein product: CASSESGTGPDTQYF.

The chain combines TRBV7-9 with TRBJ2-1; no definite D call. In germline, CDR1 is SEHNR, CDR2 FQNEAQ (reference sequence). The CDR3 consists of 14 residues. Trimming pared 1 base from V and 4 bases from J, leaving 8 bases between. CDR3 loop: CASSLVVLYNEQFF. CDR3 in DNA: TGTGCCAGCAGCTTAGTCGTCTTATACAATGAGCAGTTCTTC.

The V call is TRBV6-4, the J call TRBJ1-6; D not resolved. The CDR3 length is 19 residues. Germline CDR1 reads MRHNA; CDR2 reads SNTAGT. V lost 8 bases and J 0 bases, leaving 23 bases between the germline ends. CDR3 protein: CASSSGSAVHSSYNSPLHF. The DNA for the CDR3 is TGTGCCAGCTCCAGCGGATCGGCAGTCCACTCCTCCTATAATTCACCCCTCCACTTT.

The chain uses TRBV7-9 and TRBJ2-4, with D possibly TRBD1 on 5 matching bases. V gave up 5 bases and J gave up 0 bases, with 11 bases separating them. Germline assignment: CDR1 SEHNR and CDR2 FQNEAQ (reference sequence). CDR3 length: 15 residues. Written as DNA, the CDR3 is TGTGCCAGCAGCCTCGACAGCACAGCCAAAAACATTCAGTACTTC. It encodes CASSLDSTAKNIQYF.

CDR3 DNA sequence: TGTGCCAGCAGCCCCCACAGGGCTGTCATGGACACTGAAGCTTTCTTT. This gives the protein CASSPHRAVMDTEAFF. This chain connects TRBV7-2 to TRBJ1-1, with a tentative D call TRBD1 (6 bases). This CDR3 is built from 16 residues. Germline V CDR1 and CDR2: SGHTA, FQGNSA. Trimming cost V 5 bases and J 3 bases, with 19 bases left between them.

The chain uses TRBV27 and TRBJ1-1, with D unclear. V dropped 3 bases and J dropped 0 bases, with 5 bases sitting between them. This CDR3 has 13 amino acids. CDR1 and CDR2 from the germline V gene are MNHEY and SMNVEV (reference sequence). The CDR3 nucleotides are TGTGCCAGCAGTTTTGTAGTGAACACTGAAGCTTTCTTT. This translates into CASSFVVNTEAFF.

This clone has just one count. The gene calls are TRBV30 and TRBJ1-2; TRBD1 matches 9 bases. The germline V gene has CDR1 GTSNPN and CDR2 SVGIG (reference sequence). The CDR3 length is 12 residues. V shed 1 base and J 8 bases; nucleotides not matched to a gene: 2. The CDR3 protein is CAWSGTGGGYTF. The CDR3 coding sequence is TGTGCCTGGAGTGGAACAGGGGGCGGCTACACCTTC.

The chain recombines TRBV5-1 with TRBJ2-7; a possible D gene is TRBD2 (6 bases). The germline V and J ends were trimmed by 4 bases and 3 bases, with 17 bases remaining between them. Germline values: CDR1 SGHRS, CDR2 YFSETQ. The CDR3 loop spans 15 amino acids. The DNA of the CDR3 is TGCGCCAGCAGCCTGACCCCGGACTACTACTACGAGCAGTACTTC. This translates into CASSLTPDYYYEQYF.

The rearrangement uses TRBV27 and TRBJ2-1; D is possibly TRBD1 (6 bases). In germline, CDR1 is MNHEY, CDR2 SMNVEV (reference sequence). With 10 bases removed from V and 0 bases from J, the gap between germline ends came to 13 bases. The CDR3 consists of 14 residues. In DNA, the CDR3 is TGTGCCACCCACCGGGACAACTCCTACAATGAGCAGTTCTTC. Translation gives CATHRDNSYNEQFF.

V is TRBV2 and J is TRBJ2-2; 14 positions match TRBD2. CDR1 SNHLY and CDR2 FYNNEI come from the germline V gene. Trimming took 7 bases from V and 6 from J; bases not matched to a gene: 10. The CDR3 has 17 residues. CDR3 sequence (DNA): TGTGCCAGCAAGAGACTAGCGGGAGGGACTGGCTCCGGGGAGCTGTTTTTT. Its protein product is CASKRLAGGTGSGELFF.

The chain joins TRBV6-1 to TRBJ2-5, with TRBD2 matching 10 bases. Germline CDR1 reads MNHNS; CDR2 reads SASEGT. The CDR3 sequence is 15 residues long. V shed 2 bases and J 5 bases; nucleotides not matched to a gene: 5. This CDR3 reads CASSELLAGDETQYF. In DNA form, the CDR3 reads TGTGCCAGCAGTGAACTTCTAGCGGGAGATGAGACCCAGTACTTC.

This clone was counted a single time. The chain joins TRBV30 to TRBJ1-2, with TRBD1 identical over 7 bases. J was trimmed by 4 bases and V by 6 bases; bases with no gene match: 8. The germline gives CDR1 GTSNPN, CDR2 SVGIG (reference sequence). This CDR3 has 13 residues. The CDR3 is CACSGQVIYGYTF. CDR3 DNA: TGTGCCTGTTCCGGACAGGTGATCTATGGCTACACCTTC.

This clone was observed a handful of times. The rearrangement joins TRBV6-2 or TRBV6-3 to TRBJ2-2, with 9 nucleotides matching TRBD1. CDR1 MNHEY and CDR2 SVGEGT come from the germline V gene. The J segment lost 0 bases and the V segment lost 4 bases, leaving 12 bases of the junction unmatched. This CDR3 has 19 amino acids. CDR3 protein: CASSSQFSGQGPNTGELFF. In nucleotides, the CDR3 is TGTGCCAGCAGTTCCCAATTTTCGGGACAGGGTCCGAACACCGGGGAGCTGTTTTTT.

The chain uses TRBV27 and TRBJ1-2, with 11 bases aligning to TRBD1. V lost 0 bases to trimming and J lost 8 bases; unmatched junction nucleotides: 8. Germline lookup yields CDR1 MNHEY and CDR2 SMNVEV (reference sequence). CDR3 length: 16 amino acids. Written as DNA, the CDR3 is TGTGCCAGCAGTTTATCGCATCCGGGACAGGGGGGAGGCTACACCTTC. Residues: CASSLSHPGQGGGYTF.